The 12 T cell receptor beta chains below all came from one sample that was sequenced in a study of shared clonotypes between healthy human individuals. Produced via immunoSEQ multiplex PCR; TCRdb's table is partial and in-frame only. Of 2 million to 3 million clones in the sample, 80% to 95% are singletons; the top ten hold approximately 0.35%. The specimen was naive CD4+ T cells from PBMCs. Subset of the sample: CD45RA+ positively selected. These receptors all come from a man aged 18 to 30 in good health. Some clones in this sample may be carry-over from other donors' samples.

The DNA of the CDR3 is TGTGCCAGCAGCCCATTCCCAGCCGAGAGCTCCTACAATGAGCAGTTCTTC. Residues: CASSPFPAESSYNEQFF. The rearrangement uses TRBV9 and TRBJ2-1; D is undetermined. This CDR3 is 17 amino acids long. Trimming shortened V by 4 bases and J by 0 bases, and 17 bases separated the two germline ends. Germline V gene sequence: CDR1 SGDLS, CDR2 YYNGEE.

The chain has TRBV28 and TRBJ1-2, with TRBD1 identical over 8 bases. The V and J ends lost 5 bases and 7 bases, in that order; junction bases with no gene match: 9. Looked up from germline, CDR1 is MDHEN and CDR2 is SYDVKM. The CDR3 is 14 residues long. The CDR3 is CASSARQGPGGYTF. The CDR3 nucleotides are TGTGCCAGCAGTGCAAGACAGGGGCCGGGTGGCTACACCTTC.

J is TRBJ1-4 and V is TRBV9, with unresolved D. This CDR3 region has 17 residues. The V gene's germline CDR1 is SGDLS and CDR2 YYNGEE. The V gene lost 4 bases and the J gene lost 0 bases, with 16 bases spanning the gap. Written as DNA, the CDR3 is TGTGCCAGCAGCCCAGCCAGGCAAAGGGCAACTAATGAAAAACTGTTTTTT. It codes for CASSPARQRATNEKLFF.

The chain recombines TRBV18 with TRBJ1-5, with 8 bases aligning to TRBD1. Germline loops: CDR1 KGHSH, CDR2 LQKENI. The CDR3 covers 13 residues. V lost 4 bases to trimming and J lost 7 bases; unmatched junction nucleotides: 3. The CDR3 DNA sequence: TGTGCCAGCTCACGGACAGGGCAACAGCCCCAGCATTTT. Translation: CASSRTGQQPQHF.

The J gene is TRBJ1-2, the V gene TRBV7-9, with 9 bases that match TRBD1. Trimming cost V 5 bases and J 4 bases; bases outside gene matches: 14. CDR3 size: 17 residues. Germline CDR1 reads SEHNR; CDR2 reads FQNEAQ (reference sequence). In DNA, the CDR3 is TGTGCCAGCAGCCCCCCCCGGACAGGGGCTGCGATCTATGGCTACACCTTC. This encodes CASSPPRTGAAIYGYTF.

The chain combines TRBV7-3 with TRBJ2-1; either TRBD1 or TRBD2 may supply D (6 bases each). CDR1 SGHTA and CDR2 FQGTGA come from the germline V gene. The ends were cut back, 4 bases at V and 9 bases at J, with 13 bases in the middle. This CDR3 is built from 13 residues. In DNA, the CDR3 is TGTGCCAGCAGCTGGAGGGGGGACGGTGAGCAGTTCTTC. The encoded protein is CASSWRGDGEQFF.

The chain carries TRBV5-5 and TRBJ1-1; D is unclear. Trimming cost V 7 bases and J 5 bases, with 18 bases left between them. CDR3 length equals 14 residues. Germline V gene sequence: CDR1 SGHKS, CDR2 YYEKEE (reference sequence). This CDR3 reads CASSLKLWGTEAFF. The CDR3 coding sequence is TGTGCCAGCTCTTTGAAGCTGTGGGGAACTGAAGCTTTCTTT.

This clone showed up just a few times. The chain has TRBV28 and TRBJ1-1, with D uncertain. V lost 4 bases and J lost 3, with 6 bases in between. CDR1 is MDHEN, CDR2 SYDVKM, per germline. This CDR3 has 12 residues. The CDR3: CASSSDYTEAFF. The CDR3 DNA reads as TGTGCCAGCAGTTCCGATTACACTGAAGCTTTCTTT.

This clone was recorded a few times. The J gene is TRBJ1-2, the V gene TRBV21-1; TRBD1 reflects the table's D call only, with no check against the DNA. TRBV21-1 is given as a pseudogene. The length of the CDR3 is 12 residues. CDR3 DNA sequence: TGTGCCAGCAGCAACAGGGGTTGTGGCTACACCTTC. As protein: CASSNRGCGYTF.

As DNA, the CDR3 is TGTGCCTGGAGTCCGTACAAAGCTAACTATGGCTACACCTTC. It is translated as CAWSPYKANYGYTF. This chain connects TRBV30 to TRBJ1-2; no clear D gene. Germline lookup yields CDR1 GTSNPN and CDR2 SVGIG (reference sequence). The germline V and J ends were trimmed by 2 bases and 0 bases, with 10 bases remaining between them. CDR3 length: 14 residues.

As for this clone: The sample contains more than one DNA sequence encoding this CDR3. CDR3 residues: CASSGGINQPQHF. The CDR3, as DNA: TGTGCCAGCAGTGGAGGGATCAATCAGCCCCAGCATTTT. This rearrangement joins TRBV2 to TRBJ1-5; no reliable D call. The germline V gene encodes CDR1 SNHLY and CDR2 FYNNEI. Deletions cut 4 bases from V and 3 bases from J, with 7 bases between. The CDR3 has 13 amino acids.

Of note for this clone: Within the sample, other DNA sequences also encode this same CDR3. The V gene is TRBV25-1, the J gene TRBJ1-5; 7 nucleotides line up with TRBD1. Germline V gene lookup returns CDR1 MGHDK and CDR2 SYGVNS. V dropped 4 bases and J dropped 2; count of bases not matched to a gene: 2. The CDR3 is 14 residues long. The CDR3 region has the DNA TGTGCCAGCAGTGTTACAGGGGGCAATCAGCCCCAGCATTTT. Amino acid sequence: CASSVTGGNQPQHF.